This is a list of T cell receptor beta chains from one sample in a study of T cell responses to AZD1222 COVID-19 vaccine. TCRdb's table, derived via immunoSEQ multiplex PCR, lists solely in-frame clones and lacks some. This sample has some 120,000 clones, with nearly 90% found just once. The input for sequencing was peripheral blood, taken on day 0 of AZD1222 vaccination. The receptor set was obtained from an adult in good health. CDR3s include the opening cysteine and the closing phenylalanine or tryptophan. The order of the fields is J gene, V gene, D gene, clone size, CDR3 DNA, CDR3 protein. A D gene is named only where the DNA matches it firmly. Rows may omit the clone size; those that give it use once, few, many or a size class.

>TRBJ2-1|TRBV10-1|NA|NA
TGCGCCAGCAGTGAGCCCTGGCTAGCGAAATACAATGAGCAGTTCTTC
CASSEPWLAKYNEQFF
>TRBJ1-1|TRBV5-1|NA|NA
TGCGCCAGCAGCTTTAAGGGACCTGGAGCTTTCTTT
CASSFKGPGAFF
>TRBJ2-1|TRBV27|TRBD2|NA
TGTGCCAGCAGTCCACTCGGAGGACTAGCAGTATACAATGAGCAGTTCTTC
CASSPLGGLAVYNEQFF
>TRBJ2-3|TRBV6-5|TRBD2|NA
TGTGCCAGCAGTTACTCGGGACTAGTCTGGTCAGATACGCAGTATTTT
CASSYSGLVWSDTQYF
>TRBJ1-2|TRBV6-4|TRBD1|NA
TGTGCCAGCAGTGACACCGGGACAGCTAAAGCCTACACCTTC
CASSDTGTAKAYTF
>TRBJ2-2|TRBV5-1|TRBD1|NA
TGCGCCAGCAGCATACAGGGGGACACCGGGGAGCTGTTTTTT
CASSIQGDTGELFF
>TRBJ1-2|TRBV30|TRBD1|NA
TGTGCCTGGACCTTAGGGACAGGAAGCTATGGCTACACCTTC
CAWTLGTGSYGYTF
>TRBJ2-7|TRBV15|TRBD1|NA
TGTGCCACCAGCAAGGCGCCGGGACAGGACTCCAACGAGCAGTACTTC
CATSKAPGQDSNEQYF
>TRBJ1-4|TRBV18|NA|NA
TGTGCCAGCTCACCACCCGGTCCTCAGGAAAAACTGTTTTTT
CASSPPGPQEKLFF
>TRBJ1-2|TRBV27|NA|NA
TGTGCCAGCAGGACGGGGGGATATGGCTACACCTTC
CASRTGGYGYTF
>TRBJ1-2|TRBV5-4|TRBD1|NA
TGTGCCAGCAGCTCCGCAGGGGGCTTAGGTGGCTACACCTTC
CASSSAGGLGGYTF
>TRBJ1-3|TRBV12-5|NA|NA
TGTGCTAGTGGCTGGGATGCGGGGCCTGGAAACACCATATATTTT
CASGWDAGPGNTIYF
>TRBJ2-6|TRBV7-9|NA|NA
TGTGCCAGCAACCGACTCCTGGGGACTGACTCTGGGGCCAACGTCCTGACTTTC
CASNRLLGTDSGANVLTF
>TRBJ1-4|TRBV7-6|NA|NA
TGTGCCAGCAGCCGACAGCCTTCCTTTGCAACTAATGAAAAACTGTTTTTT
CASSRQPSFATNEKLFF
>TRBJ1-1|TRBV12-3/TRBV12-4|NA|NA
TGTGCCAGCAGTTGGTCGCAGGGGAGTGAAGCTTTCTTT
CASSWSQGSEAFF
>TRBJ1-2|TRBV27|NA|NA
TGTGCCAGCAGTTTAAAAGGGGATTGGAACTATGGCTACACCTTC
CASSLKGDWNYGYTF
>TRBJ1-1|TRBV11-2|NA|NA
TGTGCCAGCAGCTCTTTAAAAAGGGAGGAAGGTGAAGCTTTCTTT
CASSSLKREEGEAFF
>TRBJ1-2|TRBV28|TRBD1|NA
TGTGCCAGCAGTTCGGGACAGGCGCTCACCTTC
CASSSGQALTF
>TRBJ2-1|TRBV5-8|TRBD2|NA
TGTGCCAGCAGCTTGGTCAAGACTAGCGGGCTATACAATGAGCAGTTCTTC
CASSLVKTSGLYNEQFF
>TRBJ1-5|TRBV4-1|NA|NA
TGCGCCAGCAGCCAAGATGGGGGTAGGGGAAATCAGCCCCAGCATTTT
CASSQDGGRGNQPQHF
>TRBJ2-7|TRBV5-6|NA|once
TGTGCCAGCAGCTTGGAGCGGGCCTCCTACGAGCAGTACTTC
CASSLERASYEQYF
>TRBJ1-1|TRBV24-1|NA|NA
TGTGCCACCACTTCCGGACAGAACACTGAAGCTTTCTTT
CATTSGQNTEAFF
>TRBJ2-1|TRBV7-2|TRBD1|NA
TGTGCCAGCAGCTTAGCGGGGAACAGGGGGCATGAGCAGTTCTTC
CASSLAGNRGHEQFF
>TRBJ2-1|TRBV6-5|NA|NA
TGTGCCAGCAGATGGGACCACCGCTCCTACAATGAGCAGTTCTTC
CASRWDHRSYNEQFF
>TRBJ1-2|TRBV9|TRBD1|NA
TGTGCCAGCAGCGTATCCGGGACAGGGGATGGCTACACCTTC
CASSVSGTGDGYTF
>TRBJ1-3|TRBV29-1|NA|NA
TGCAGCGTTGAAGATCCCTACAGGGGAAACACCATATATTTT
CSVEDPYRGNTIYF
>TRBJ2-1|TRBV7-9|TRBD2|NA
TGTGCCAGCAGCTTAGGTCGGGGGGAGGTCAACAATGAGCAGTTCTTC
CASSLGRGEVNNEQFF
>TRBJ2-5|TRBV24-1|TRBD1|NA
TGTGCCACCAGTGATCGGGACAGGCATCAAGAGACCCAGTACTTC
CATSDRDRHQETQYF
>TRBJ2-7|TRBV10-3|NA|NA
TGTGCCATCAGTGAGTCGGACAGACTCTCCTACGAGCAGTACTTC
CAISESDRLSYEQYF
>TRBJ1-5|TRBV29-1|NA|NA
TGCAGCGTTCAGGCAGGGCCAGGGAATCAGCCCCAGCATTTT
CSVQAGPGNQPQHF
>TRBJ1-2|TRBV19|NA|NA
TGTGCCAGTAGTATCTCACAGGTTACGAACTATGGCTACACCTTC
CASSISQVTNYGYTF
>TRBJ1-2|TRBV18|TRBD1|NA
TGTGCCAGCTCACCACCTAATTCCGGACAGGGGGGGTATGGCTACACCTTC
CASSPPNSGQGGYGYTF
>TRBJ2-7|TRBV6-6|NA|NA
TGTGCCAGCAGTGCTCCGGGACTTTCAGACTCCTACGAGCAGTACTTC
CASSAPGLSDSYEQYF
>TRBJ1-3|TRBV29-1|NA|once
TGCAGCCCCAGGGGCTCTGGAAACACCATATATTTT
CSPRGSGNTIYF
>TRBJ2-1|TRBV9|TRBD2|once
TGTGCCAGCAGCGTCATTACCGGGACTAGGGAGCAGTTCTTC
CASSVITGTREQFF
>TRBJ1-2|TRBV29-1|NA|NA
TGCAGCGTTCACGAATCGGGCGACAGGTCTAGCTATGGCTACACCTTC
CSVHESGDRSSYGYTF
>TRBJ2-2|TRBV27|NA|NA
TGTGCCAGCGGGAGGACGGTAATCGGGGAGCTGTTTTTT
CASGRTVIGELFF
>TRBJ2-1|TRBV5-1|TRBD2|NA
TGCGCCAGCAGCCCTGGATTGGGACTAGCGGGAGTAGACTACAATGAGCAGTTCTTC
CASSPGLGLAGVDYNEQFF
>TRBJ1-5|TRBV7-8|NA|NA
TGTGCCAGCAGCTTAGATATGGGTACGGATATTGAGGATCAGCCCCAGCATTTT
CASSLDMGTDIEDQPQHF
>TRBJ1-2|TRBV12-3/TRBV12-4|NA|NA
TGTGCCAGCAGTTTTGGGGTTGTGGGAAACACCTTC
CASSFGVVGNTF
>TRBJ1-3|TRBV6-5|NA|NA
TGTGCCAGCAGTTACAAGGGGAACTCTGGAAACACCATATATTTT
CASSYKGNSGNTIYF
>TRBJ1-4|TRBV28|NA|NA
TGTGCCAGCATTCCCTCCGTGGGTAGACTAGAAGGAAGACTGTTTTTT
CASIPSVGRLEGRLFF
>TRBJ1-5|TRBV6-2/TRBV6-3|NA|NA
TGTGCCAGCAGTTGGGCCAGTCGGGGAAGCAATCAGCCCCAGCATTTT
CASSWASRGSNQPQHF
>TRBJ1-4|TRBV7-8|NA|NA
TGTGCCAGCAGCTTAGTGGGGAGGACAACTAATGAAAAACTGTTTTTT
CASSLVGRTTNEKLFF
>TRBJ2-4|TRBV2|TRBD2|NA
TGTGCCAGCAGTGTAACCCTAGCGGGACTAGCCAAAAACATTCAGTACTTC
CASSVTLAGLAKNIQYF
>TRBJ1-4|TRBV9|NA|once
TGTGCCAGCAGCGTAGGGGGAACAACTAATGAAAAACTGTTTTTT
CASSVGGTTNEKLFF
>TRBJ2-3|TRBV5-4|NA|NA
TGTGCCAGCAGCTTACAGACAGATACGCAGTATTTT
CASSLQTDTQYF